A selection of T cell receptor beta chains follows, all from one sample in a study of human T cells and chemical hapten exposure. TCRdb reprocessed the RACE reads with MiXCR, giving one entry per CDR3 protein. There are approximately 84,000 distinct CDR3 sequences in the sample; 9.5% to 13% occur only once, and 2% to 2.5% lies in the top ten. The material sequenced was whole blood, taken in connection with sensitization to the hapten diphenylcyclopropenone (DPC). These receptors all come from a woman in her thirties with alopecia areata. Some clones in this sample may be carry-over from other donors' samples. Both conserved end residues are part of each CDR3. The D gene is left open where the match is weak. Rows give clone size only sometimes, using once, few, many, or a class for an expanded clone.

v_call,d_call,j_call,cdr3_length,clone_size,cdr3_nt,cdr3_aa
TRBV28,.,TRBJ2-5,15,many,TGTGCCAGCAGCCCGATAGGGACCGTCCAAGAGACCCAGTACTTC,CASSPIGTVQETQYF
TRBV5-1,TRBD2,TRBJ2-7,18,many,TGCGCCAGCAGCTTGCGGGCTGCGGGGGGCCGCAGCTCCTACGAGCAGTACTTC,CASSLRAAGGRSSYEQYF
TRBV7-2,.,TRBJ2-7,17,.,TGTGCCAGCAGCTTAGGGCTAATAGGACGGTTATCCTACGAGCAGTACTTC,CASSLGLIGRLSYEQYF
TRBV7-9,.,TRBJ2-1,13,many,TGTGCCAGCCGCCAGACGGAGTACGCTAAGCAGTTCTTC,CASRQTEYAKQFF
TRBV30,.,TRBJ1-6,13,many,TGTGCCTGGAGTGGGTACCAAAATTCACCCCTCCACTTT,CAWSGYQNSPLHF
TRBV29-1,.,TRBJ2-3,13,many,TGCAGCGTTGAAGTCGGCCGCGGGGATACGCAGTATTTT,CSVEVGRGDTQYF
TRBV7-2,TRBD2,TRBJ2-3,14,.,TGTGCCAGCAGAGGTGGTATAGCGGGCAATACGCAGTATTTT,CASRGGIAGNTQYF
TRBV30,.,TRBJ2-1,13,many,TGTGCCTGGAGGGGTAGTTCCTACAATGAGCAGTTCTTC,CAWRGSSYNEQFF
TRBV27,.,TRBJ1-6,14,.,TGTGCCAGCAGTTATGGATCCGAAAATTCACCCCTCCACTTT,CASSYGSENSPLHF
TRBV7-2,.,TRBJ2-2,16,.,TGTGCCAGCAGCCCCTTCGGACACCTGAACACCGGGGAGCTGTTTTTT,CASSPFGHLNTGELFF
TRBV19,.,TRBJ1-5,16,few,TGTGCCAGTAGTGCCTTACAGGGATTTAGCAATCAGCCCCAGCATTTT,CASSALQGFSNQPQHF
TRBV2,.,TRBJ1-1,13,.,TGTGCCAGCAGTGTATGGCAGAACACTGAAGCTTTCTTT,CASSVWQNTEAFF
TRBV5-1,TRBD1,TRBJ1-3,16,many,TGCGCCAGCAGCTTGTGGACAGGTGGATCTGGAAACACCATATATTTT,CASSLWTGGSGNTIYF
TRBV20-1,.,TRBJ2-7,11,many,TGCAGTGCTAGAGTTGTTGGGGAGCAGTACTTC,CSARVVGEQYF
TRBV20-1,.,TRBJ2-4,11,many,TGCAGTGCTAGAGATAGGGATATTCAGTACTTC,CSARDRDIQYF
TRBV20-1,.,TRBJ2-3,14,many,TGCAGTGCTAGCAAAGGCTCAAGCACAGATACGCAGTATTTT,CSASKGSSTDTQYF
TRBV28,.,TRBJ1-5,15,.,TGTGCCAGCAGTCCTCCTCAGTATAGCAATCAGCCCCAGCATTTT,CASSPPQYSNQPQHF
TRBV28,.,TRBJ2-7,14,few,TGTGCCAGCAGCCGCCCTAGCGATCCCTACGAGCAGTACTTC,CASSRPSDPYEQYF
TRBV28,.,TRBJ1-1,15,.,TGTGCCAGCAGCCCGAGAGGTGTTATGAACACTGAAGCTTTCTTT,CASSPRGVMNTEAFF
TRBV9,TRBD2,TRBJ2-1,16,few,TGTGCCAGCACTCCTAGCGGGAGGAGCTCCTACAATGAGCAGTTCTTC,CASTPSGRSSYNEQFF
TRBV4-1,TRBD2,TRBJ2-2,18,many,TGCGCCAGCAGCCCAGGCCCGGGACTAGCGGGTCACACCGGGGAGCTGTTTTTT,CASSPGPGLAGHTGELFF
TRBV6-2/TRBV6-3,.,TRBJ2-5,14,few,TGTGCCAGCAGTTACGTGACAGTACAAGAGACCCAGTACTTC,CASSYVTVQETQYF
TRBV18,.,TRBJ1-5,16,.,TGTGCCAGCTCTTGGGGAGGGGCTGGAAGCAATCAGCCCCAGCATTTT,CASSWGGAGSNQPQHF
TRBV11-2,TRBD1,TRBJ1-4,15,many,TGTGCCAGCAGAGATACAGGGGCGGCAGGTGAAAAACTGTTTTTT,CASRDTGAAGEKLFF
TRBV28,TRBD1,TRBJ2-7,15,few,TGTGCCAGCAGTGGGGACAGGGCCTTTGTAAACGAGCAGTACTTC,CASSGDRAFVNEQYF
TRBV9,TRBD2,TRBJ2-3,16,many,TGTGCCAGCACCTGGGGACTAGCGGGAGAAGAAGATACGCAGTATTTT,CASTWGLAGEEDTQYF
TRBV7-2,.,TRBJ1-5,12,.,TGTGCCAGCAGCTTACTAGGAACTACCCCGCATTTT,CASSLLGTTPHF
TRBV18,.,TRBJ1-1,15,many,TGTGCCAGCTCACCACCCACAATTGGACAGACTGAAGCTTTCTTT,CASSPPTIGQTEAFF
TRBV6-2/TRBV6-3,.,TRBJ1-1,13,many,TGTGCCAGCACAACTTCCGGACACACTGAAGCTTTCTTT,CASTTSGHTEAFF
TRBV7-7,.,TRBJ1-4,13,many,TGTGCTAGCAGCTTAGGAAGGGGTGAAAAACTGTTTTTT,CASSLGRGEKLFF
TRBV29-1,.,TRBJ2-7,11,.,TGCAGCGGGGGGGACAGCTACGAGCAGTACTTC,CSGGDSYEQYF
TRBV7-3,.,TRBJ2-4,18,many,TGTGCCAGCAGCTTAACGATGAGGAGTAATTTAGCCAAAAACATTCAGTACTTC,CASSLTMRSNLAKNIQYF
TRBV10-2,TRBD2,TRBJ2-1,17,.,TGCGCCAGCCTGGGAGTAGCGGGAGGCATCTCCTACAATGAGCAGTTCTTC,CASLGVAGGISYNEQFF
TRBV29-1,TRBD1,TRBJ1-1,13,many,TGCAGCGTTGTCCTATACAGGGGGACTGAAGCTTTCTTT,CSVVLYRGTEAFF
TRBV6-2/TRBV6-3,TRBD1,TRBJ1-5,12,.,TGTGCCACCCAGACAGGGAGGCAGCCCCAGCATTTT,CATQTGRQPQHF
TRBV7-6,.,TRBJ2-5,12,many,TGTGCCAGCAGCGGGGACCAAGAGACCCAGTACTTC,CASSGDQETQYF
TRBV5-1,TRBD2,TRBJ2-3,16,few,TGCGCCAGCAGCTTGGAAGCGGGAGGCCCTCGCGATACGCAGTATTTT,CASSLEAGGPRDTQYF
TRBV7-7,.,TRBJ2-3,13,many,TGTGCCAGCAGCCTCAGAGAACGAGATACGCAGTATTTT,CASSLRERDTQYF
TRBV28,.,TRBJ1-1,12,.,TGTGCCAGCAGCCGGGGTGGCACTGAAGCTTTCTTT,CASSRGGTEAFF
TRBV30,.,TRBJ1-5,14,few,TGTGCCTGGAGTCGGGACACCACCAATCAGCCCCAGCATTTT,CAWSRDTTNQPQHF
TRBV12-3/TRBV12-4,TRBD1,TRBJ1-4,20,many,TGTGCCAGCAGTAAGACCCCCACCGGGACAGAATCCAGGAGGAATGAAAAACTGTTTTTT,CASSKTPTGTESRRNEKLFF
TRBV27,TRBD1,TRBJ2-3,14,.,TGTGCCAGCGCGGGACAGGGGGCAGCGGATACGCAGTATTTT,CASAGQGAADTQYF
TRBV6-2/TRBV6-3,.,TRBJ2-7,18,many,TGTGCCAGCATGGGGCTTGGGCAACTAGCTTTGTCTCCGGGCGAGCAGTACTTC,CASMGLGQLALSPGEQYF
TRBV20-1,TRBD1,TRBJ2-3,14,.,TGCAGTGCTAGACCCGCACAGGGGTCAGATACGCAGTATTTT,CSARPAQGSDTQYF
TRBV29-1,.,TRBJ1-1,14,many,TGCAGCGTACCGTCGTCGCAGGGTAGGTCTGAAGCTTTCTTT,CSVPSSQGRSEAFF
TRBV6-1,TRBD2,TRBJ2-7,13,.,TGTGCCAGCGAGCGGGAGGGGCTCTACGAGCAGTACTTC,CASEREGLYEQYF
TRBV27,.,TRBJ1-4,17,many,TGTGCCAGCAGTTTTGCGTCGGGGTCAGCAACTAATGAAAAACTGTTTTTT,CASSFASGSATNEKLFF
TRBV28,.,TRBJ1-6,15,many,TGTGCCAGTCGGGAACAGGGATCCTATAATTCACCCCTCCACTTT,CASREQGSYNSPLHF
TRBV5-6,TRBD2,TRBJ2-7,13,few,TGTGCCAGCAGCTCAGCGGGAGGGAACGAGCAGTACTTC,CASSSAGGNEQYF
TRBV7-2,TRBD2,TRBJ2-3,17,many,TGTGCCAGCAGTCGAGAGGTAGCGGGAGCAGGCACAGATACGCAGTATTTT,CASSREVAGAGTDTQYF
TRBV29-1,TRBD2,TRBJ2-2,14,.,TGCAGCGTGGCGACTAGCGGAAACACCGGGGAGCTGTTTTTT,CSVATSGNTGELFF